A single T cell receptor beta chain is shown here with its context. The assay was immunoSEQ multiplex PCR, and TCRdb's table has in-frame clones only and misses some. This sample has 75,000 to 100,000 clones, with more than 85% found just once. The entry originates in a study of OX40 agonist ivuxolimab in advanced cancers. Overall study context: Enrolled patients in dose escalation had cancers that were hepatocellular carcinoma, melanoma, renal cell or head and neck cancer. Partial responses, seen in three patients, involved one hepatocellular carcinoma and two cutaneous melanomas.

Trimming removed 4 bases at V and 0 bases at J, with 19 bases between. CDR3 size: 18 residues. CDR1 SEHNR and CDR2 FQNEAQ come from the germline V gene (reference sequence). The clonotype comes from an adult with an advanced solid tumor such as melanoma, head and neck, liver or kidney cancer. The sample here was CD4+ or CD8+ T cells sorted from blood, taken in a trial of the OX40 agonist ivuxolimab. V and J are TRBV7-9 and TRBJ1-3; D gene uncertain. The CDR3 sequence is CASSYRRTVYASGNTIYF. CDR3 coding DNA: TGTGCCAGCAGCTACCGCCGGACGGTTTACGCCTCTGGAAACACCATATATTTT.